Sequencing of this TCR beta chain was carried out in a study of blood T cell repertoires in COVID-19. The CDR3 runs to 13 residues. From germline, CDR1 is SGDLS and CDR2 YYNGEE. Deletions cut 2 bases from V and 7 bases from J, with 10 bases between. This table comes from immunoSEQ multiplex PCR, and its TCRdb copy is limited to in-frame clones, with some not included. Of tens of thousands of clones detected, 88% appear once; the ten largest clones hold about 9.4%. This sequence joins TRBV9 and TRBJ2-1; D is perhaps TRBD1 (6 bases). This receptor was taken from a woman in her 40s who had recovered from COVID-19. Sequencing input: PBMCs or T cells enriched from blood (not recorded which). The CDR3 loop reads CASSVDSLNEQFF. CDR3 coding DNA: TGTGCCAGCAGCGTGGACAGTTTAAATGAGCAGTTCTTC.